This TCR beta chain was sequenced during a study of human T cells and chemical hapten exposure. Notes on this clonotype: Its ends do not fully match the called genes, so a read error is possible.

Total RNA was isolated from unfractionated whole blood. What the library attached to individual cDNA molecules were unique molecular identifiers. MiXCR, applied by TCRdb to the reads, yields one record per CDR3 protein. The sample yields 95,000 to 150,000 distinct CDR3 sequences, 8.5% seen once. Germline V gives CDR1 SQVTM, CDR2 ANQGSEA. This CDR3 contains 14 residues. The V call is TRBV29-1, the J call TRBJ2-6; D is unclear. The receptor was isolated from a human donor in good health. Some clones in this sample may be carry-over from other donors' samples. Material for sequencing was whole blood. CDR3 amino acids: CSVELGSGTNVLTF. The CDR3 bases are TGCAGCGTTGAATTGGGGTCTGGGACCAACGTCCTGACTTTC.